There are many counts of the clone carrying this T cell receptor beta chain. Its cognate antigen is unknown. Amplification of TCR beta CDR3 regions was performed using RNA transcripts as template. The HTBI primer set was used in a first-round RT-PCR of the TCR CDR3. Each CDR3 protein is one row after TCRdb ran MiXCR on the multiplex PCR reads. The data hold about 260,000 distinct CDR3 sequences, with over 20% observed a single time. This sample is part of a study of T cells in Graves' hyperthyroidism and ophthalmopathy. V trimming: 3 bases; J trimming: 6 bases; junction bases outside the gene matches: 6. This CDR3 has 15 amino acids. Germline V CDR1 and CDR2: SGHRS, YFSETQ. Uncontrolled infection, other autoimmune disease, pregnancy or lactation barred patients from enrollment. Study conclusions and caveats: The model predicted ophthalmopathy a median roughly 6.5 months before onset.

This receptor was identified in a man between 25 and 39 years old with Graves' ophthalmopathy. The chain carries TRBV5-1 and TRBJ2-2; 9 nucleotides line up with TRBD2. The specimen was blood. The DNA of the CDR3 is TGCGCCAGCAGCTCTAGCGGGAATTTACCCGGGGAGCTGTTTTTT. It yields the protein CASSSSGNLPGELFF. The full variable domain, with the rest looked up from reference TRBV5-1 and TRBJ2-2, is KAGVTQTPRYLIKTRGQQVTLSCSPISGHRSVSWYQQTPGQGLQFLFEYFSETQRNKGNFPGRFSGRQFSNSRSEMNVSTLELGDSALYLCASSSSGNLPGELFFGEGSRLTVL.